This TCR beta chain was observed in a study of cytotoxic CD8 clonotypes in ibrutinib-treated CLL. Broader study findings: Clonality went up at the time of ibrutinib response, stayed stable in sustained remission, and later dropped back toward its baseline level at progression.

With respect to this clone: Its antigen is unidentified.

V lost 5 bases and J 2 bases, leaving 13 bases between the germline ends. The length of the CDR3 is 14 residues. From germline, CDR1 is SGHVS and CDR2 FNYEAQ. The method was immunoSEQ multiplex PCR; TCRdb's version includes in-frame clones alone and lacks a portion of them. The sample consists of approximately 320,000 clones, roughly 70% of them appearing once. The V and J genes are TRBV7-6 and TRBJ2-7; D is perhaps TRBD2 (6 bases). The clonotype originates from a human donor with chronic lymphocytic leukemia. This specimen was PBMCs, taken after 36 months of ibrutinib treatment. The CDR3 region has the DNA TGTGCCAGCAGCCCAGACGGGGGAACCTACGAGCAGTACTTC. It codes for CASSPDGGTYEQYF. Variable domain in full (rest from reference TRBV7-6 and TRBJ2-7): GAGVSQSPRYKVTKRGQDVALRCDPISGHVSLYWYRQALGQGPEFLTYFNYEAQQDKSGLPNDRFSAERPEGSISTLTIQRTEQRDSAMYRCASSPDGGTYEQYFGPGTRLTVT.